The T cell receptor (beta chain) under discussion was sequenced for a study of OX40 agonist ivuxolimab in advanced cancers. Notes on the study in general: Low normalized T-cell clonal expansion also characterized some of the nonresponders. Relative to CD4+ cells, CD8+ T cells on average had more expanded clones.

Using immunoSEQ multiplex PCR, the repertoire was profiled, and TCRdb retains in-frame clones only, with some absent. In the table there are approximately 88,000 clones, about 88% of which are singletons. Autoimmune disease history or systemic immunosuppression was exclusionary. The sampling schedule covered blood at baseline, cycle 4 day 1, and cycle 7 day 1. With respect to this clone: Its antigen is not known.

CDR3 size: 16 residues. CDR1 MNHEY and CDR2 SVGAGI come from the germline V gene. Trimming stripped 1 base from V and 1 base from J, with 13 bases between. The gene calls are TRBV6-5 and TRBJ1-1; perhaps TRBD1 as D (5 bases). Specimen: CD4+ or CD8+ T cells sorted from blood, collected in a trial of the OX40 agonist ivuxolimab. The TCR was taken from an adult with an advanced solid tumor such as melanoma, head and neck, liver or kidney cancer. CDR3 bases: TGTGCCAGCAGTTACTGGGGGGGTAGGGAGAACACTGAAGCTTTCTTT. It specifies CASSYWGGRENTEAFF.